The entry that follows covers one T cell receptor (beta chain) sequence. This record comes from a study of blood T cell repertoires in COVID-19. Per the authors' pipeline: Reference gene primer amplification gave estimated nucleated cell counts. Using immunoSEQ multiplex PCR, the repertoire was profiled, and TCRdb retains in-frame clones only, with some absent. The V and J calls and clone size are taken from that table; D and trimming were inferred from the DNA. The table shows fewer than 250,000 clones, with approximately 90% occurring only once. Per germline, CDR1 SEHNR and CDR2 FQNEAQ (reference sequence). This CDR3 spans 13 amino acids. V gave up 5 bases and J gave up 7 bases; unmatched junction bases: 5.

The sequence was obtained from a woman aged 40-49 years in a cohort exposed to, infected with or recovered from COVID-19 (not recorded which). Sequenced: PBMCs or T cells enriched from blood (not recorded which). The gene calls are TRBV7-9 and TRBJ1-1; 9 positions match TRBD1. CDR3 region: CASSRDRANEAFF. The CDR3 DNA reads TGTGCCAGCAGCCGGGACAGGGCAAATGAAGCTTTCTTT.